One and the same sample provided the 13 T cell receptor beta chains below, sequenced in a study of T cell changes during pregnancy in multiple sclerosis. TCRdb's copy holds only in-frame clones and misses some; the assay was immunoSEQ multiplex PCR. The sample lists fewer than 150,000 clones, roughly 96% occurring once. The material sequenced was peripheral blood, taken after pregnancy. The receptor source for this set is a female donor with multiple sclerosis, enrolled in a pregnancy study.

The CDR3 nucleotides read TGTGCCAGTAGTACGGACAGGGTGAACTACGAGCAGTACTTC. It is translated as CASSTDRVNYEQYF. J is TRBJ2-7 and V is TRBV19, with TRBD1 identical over 8 bases. Germline-derived CDR1 and CDR2 are LNHDA and SQIVND (reference sequence). V lost 4 bases and J lost 3; bases outside the gene matches: 5. CDR3 length: 14 residues.

This chain uses TRBV19 with TRBJ1-1, with TRBD1 as a possible D gene (5 bases). The V end was cut by 5 bases, the J end by 3 bases, with 13 bases between. CDR3 length equals 14 residues. Germline V gene lookup returns CDR1 LNHDA and CDR2 SQIVND (reference sequence). The CDR3 reads CASSQGGWDTEAFF. The DNA of the CDR3 is TGTGCCAGTAGTCAGGGTGGATGGGACACTGAAGCTTTCTTT.

V usage is TRBV28 and J usage is TRBJ2-1; the D gene is possibly TRBD2 (5 bases). The CDR3 totals 15 residues. Trimming removed 3 bases at V and 2 bases at J, with 11 bases between. The V gene's germline CDR1 is MDHEN and CDR2 SYDVKM. The CDR3 sequence is CASSLRVTPYNEQFF. CDR3 nucleotide sequence: TGTGCCAGCAGTTTGAGGGTGACTCCCTACAATGAGCAGTTCTTC.

The chain is built from TRBV11-2 and TRBJ2-3; 9 bases map to TRBD1. The junction had 6 bases not matched to a gene; V was cut back by 3 bases and J by 5 bases. The CDR3 covers 15 residues. The germline gives CDR1 SGHAT, CDR2 FQNNGV. This chain's CDR3 is CASSFTGGLGDTQYF. The CDR3 region has the DNA TGTGCCAGCAGCTTTACAGGGGGCTTAGGAGATACGCAGTATTTT.

In regard to this clone: Other DNA sequences of this sample code for an identical CDR3. The rearrangement uses TRBV20-1 and TRBJ2-1, with a possible D match to TRBD2 (6 bases). Trimming pared 3 bases from V and 7 bases from J, leaving 7 bases between. This CDR3 contains 11 residues. Per the germline V gene, CDR1 is DFQATT and CDR2 is SNEGSKA (reference sequence). CDR3 residues: CSASGSNEQFF. CDR3 coding DNA: TGCAGTGCTAGCGGGAGTAATGAGCAGTTCTTC.

This sequence joins TRBV6-5 and TRBJ2-7, with 8 bases lining up with TRBD2. Germline CDR1 reads MNHEY; CDR2 reads SVGAGI. There are 14 residues in the CDR3. J lost 4 bases, V lost 5 bases, and 7 bases had no gene match. The chain's CDR3 is CASSTGLAVYEQYF. The CDR3 nucleotides are TGTGCCAGCAGTACCGGACTAGCCGTATACGAGCAGTACTTC.

This chain uses TRBV29-1 with TRBJ2-1, with 9 bases aligning to TRBD2. After removal of 7 bases from V and 4 bases from J, the junction contained 5 bases not matched to a gene. The CDR3 has 13 amino acids. The germline gives CDR1 SQVTM, CDR2 ANQGSEA. The CDR3 here is CSGGSGGYNEQFF. CDR3 nucleotide sequence: TGCAGCGGGGGTAGCGGGGGTTACAATGAGCAGTTCTTC.

The chain employs TRBV9 and TRBJ1-3; D gene unclear. The germline V gene has CDR1 SGDLS and CDR2 YYNGEE. The V end lost 5 bases, the J end lost 0 bases, and 6 bases lay between the germline ends. The CDR3 is 13 amino acids. CDR3 DNA: TGTGCCAGCAGGGAGAGCTCTGGAAACACCATATATTTT. It translates to CASRESSGNTIYF.

V gene TRBV28 combines with J gene TRBJ1-1; D ambiguous. There are 13 residues in the CDR3. Germline V gene data show CDR1 as MDHEN and CDR2 as SYDVKM. V was pared by 8 bases and J by 4 bases, with 14 bases between. The CDR3 loop is CASGEGGSTEAFF. The CDR3 DNA sequence: TGTGCCAGCGGTGAGGGAGGGTCCACTGAAGCTTTCTTT. Looking up the rest from reference TRBV28 and TRBJ1-1 gives the full variable domain: DVKVTQSSRYLVKRTGEKVFLECVQDMDHENMFWYRQDPGLGLRLIYFSYDVKMKEKGDIPEGYSVSREKKERFSLILESASTNQTSMYLCASGEGGSTEAFFGQGTRLTVV.

The chain employs TRBV6-5 and TRBJ2-7, with 7 bases matching TRBD1. Germline assignment: CDR1 MNHEY and CDR2 SVGAGI. This CDR3 has 15 residues. V gave up 2 bases and J gave up 3 bases; unmatched junction bases: 7. The CDR3 spells CASSYRGLGIYEQYF. The DNA of the CDR3 is TGTGCCAGCAGTTACAGGGGGCTTGGAATCTACGAGCAGTACTTC.

The chain combines TRBV6-5 with TRBJ2-7; 11 bases map to TRBD1. In germline, CDR1 is MNHEY, CDR2 SVGAGI. The CDR3 consists of 15 residues. Trimming at V came to 5 bases and at J to 3 bases, leaving 6 bases not matched to a gene. The DNA for the CDR3 is TGTGCCAGCAGTGCACTCGGGACAGGGGGCTACGAGCAGTACTTC. This translates into CASSALGTGGYEQYF.

J is TRBJ1-1 and V is TRBV5-4; the D is unclear. The CDR3 has 12 amino acids. V shed 7 bases and J shed 0 bases, with 7 bases lying between them. Germline values: CDR1 SGHNT, CDR2 YYREEE (reference sequence). The CDR3 DNA is TGTGCCAGCCAACACATGAACACTGAAGCTTTCTTT. It specifies CASQHMNTEAFF.

This rearrangement joins TRBV5-6 to TRBJ1-2; TRBD1 matches 8 bases. This CDR3 is built from 16 residues. The V segment lost 4 bases and the J segment 3 bases; nucleotides outside the gene matches: 11. Germline values: CDR1 SGHDT, CDR2 YYEEEE. DNA of the CDR3: TGTGCCAGCAGCCTTGGGACAGGATCCTCTTACTATGGCTACACCTTC. Translation: CASSLGTGSSYYGYTF.